This T cell receptor beta chain was captured in a study of tumor-infiltrating lymphocytes in primary liver carcinoma. Study as a whole: The study included patients who were men and women aged 30 to 69 years. All lesions had stage T1-T3 N0M0 and roughly 4 to 11 cm widths.

A primer in the constant region served to generate TCR beta cDNA from about 470 ng of total RNA. Amplification in three nested multiplex PCR rounds with slightly modified ARM-PCR gave rise to TCR beta libraries. Rounds one and two of PCR, each of 10 cycles, were primed with TRBV1-TRBV30 forward primers and a C-beta reverse primer. TCRdb independently ran MiXCR on the multiplex PCR reads; one entry per CDR3 protein. The top ten hold under 45% of the sample, which has tens of thousands of distinct CDR3 sequences, about two thirds seen once. This CDR3 contains 13 residues. Germline lookup yields CDR1 ENHRY and CDR2 SYGVKD. On this clonotype: Given a much more abundant clone one base away, this may be a read error.

Co-extracted RNA and DNA came from around 20-30 mg of unsorted bulk tissue. This TCR came from a man aged 35 to 55 with primary liver carcinoma and hepatitis B virus infection. Sequenced material: liver tumor tissue from sampling region 4. Specified subset: tumor region T4, right-lateral pole. The V gene is TRBV10-3, the J gene TRBJ1-5; 7 nucleotides line up with TRBD1. CDR3 in amino acids: CATTGTDQVLQHF. In DNA, the CDR3 is TGCGCCACGACCGGGACAGACCAGGTGCTCCAGCATTTT.